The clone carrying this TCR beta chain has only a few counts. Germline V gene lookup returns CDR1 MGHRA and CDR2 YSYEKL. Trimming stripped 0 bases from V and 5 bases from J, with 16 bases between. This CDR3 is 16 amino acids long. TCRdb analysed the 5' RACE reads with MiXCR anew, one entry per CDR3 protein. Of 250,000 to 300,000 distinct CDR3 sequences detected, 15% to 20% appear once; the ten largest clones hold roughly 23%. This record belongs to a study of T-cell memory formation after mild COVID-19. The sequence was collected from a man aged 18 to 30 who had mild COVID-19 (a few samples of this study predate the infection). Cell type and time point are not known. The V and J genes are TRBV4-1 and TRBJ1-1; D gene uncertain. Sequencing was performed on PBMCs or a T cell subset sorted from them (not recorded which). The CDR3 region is CASSQDRYSVWTEAFF. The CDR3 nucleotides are TGCGCCAGCAGCCAAGATCGGTACAGTGTCTGGACTGAAGCTTTCTTT.